The clone carrying this T cell receptor (beta chain) occurred once. This CDR3 is 13 amino acids long. Germline V CDR1 and CDR2: KGHSH, LQKENI. V lost 0 bases and J lost 6, with 5 bases in between. These data are taken from a study of blood T cell repertoires in COVID-19. Background on the study: Sources were T cells, B-cell-depleted T cells, or PBMCs; the material itself was cDNA or gDNA.

Participant reports of clinical history set cohort assignment. Original processing methods: Reference gene primer amplification in the assay estimated nucleated cell counts. Only in-frame clones appear in the TCRdb table, and some are missing; sequencing was by immunoSEQ multiplex PCR. The DNA gave D and trimming, while V, J and clone size come from that table. The sample yields approximately 200,000 clones, approximately 84% seen once. Sequenced material: PBMCs or T cells enriched from blood (not recorded which). This chain joins TRBV18 and TRBJ2-2; unclear D gene. This receptor was taken from a man aged 35 to 55 who had recovered from COVID-19. The CDR3 here is CASSPPRAGELFF. Written as DNA, the CDR3 is TGTGCCAGCTCACCACCCCGGGCCGGGGAGCTGTTTTTT.